The rows below give T cell receptor beta chains drawn from one sample of a study of T cell responses to AZD1222 COVID-19 vaccine. Only in-frame clones appear in the TCRdb table, and some are missing; sequencing was by immunoSEQ multiplex PCR. The sample records more than 95,000 clones, about 88% being singletons. This specimen was peripheral blood, taken on day 0 of AZD1222 vaccination. The receptors come from an adult in good health. Each CDR3 is given with its conserved first and last residue. Fields, in order: V gene, D gene, clone size, J gene, CDR3 protein, CDR3 DNA. The D gene is left open where the match is weak. Some rows have no size entry. The others give once, few or many, or a class for an expanded clone.

TRBV5-1	TRBD2	-	TRBJ2-7	CASRAGTSVTYEQYF	TGCGCCAGCAGGGCCGGGACTAGCGTGACCTACGAGCAGTACTTC
TRBV4-3	-	-	TRBJ1-6	CASSRYPRWNSPLHF	TGCGCCAGCAGCCGATACCCGAGGTGGAATTCACCCCTCCACTTT
TRBV5-1	-	-	TRBJ2-2	CASRLLGELFF	TGCGCCAGCAGGTTGCTCGGGGAGCTGTTTTTT
TRBV5-5	TRBD1	-	TRBJ2-3	CASSGRGSSPDTQYF	TGTGCCAGCAGCGGCAGGGGGTCTTCTCCAGATACGCAGTATTTT
TRBV2	TRBD1	-	TRBJ1-1	CARNRGPMNTEAFF	TGTGCCAGGAACAGGGGGCCCATGAACACTGAAGCTTTCTTT
TRBV4-1	TRBD1	-	TRBJ2-7	CASSQAWDSSSYEQYF	TGCGCCAGCAGCCAAGCCTGGGACAGCAGCTCCTACGAGCAGTACTTC
TRBV6-1	TRBD1	once	TRBJ1-2	CASSEGGQGARTF	TGTGCCAGCAGTGAAGGGGGACAGGGGGCGAGGACCTTC
TRBV10-2	-	-	TRBJ2-7	CASRGHQAGPPTYEQYF	TGCGCCAGCCGGGGTCATCAGGCAGGTCCTCCCACCTACGAGCAGTACTTC
TRBV29-1	TRBD1	-	TRBJ1-1	CSVEQGEAEAFF	TGCAGCGTTGAACAGGGGGAGGCTGAAGCTTTCTTT
TRBV11-3	-	-	TRBJ1-1	CASRPRTGNTEAFF	TGTGCCAGCCGCCCCAGAACAGGGAACACTGAAGCTTTCTTT
TRBV19	-	few	TRBJ2-2	CASTPQSGELFF	TGTGCCAGTACCCCTCAGTCCGGGGAGCTGTTTTTT
TRBV19	TRBD1	-	TRBJ1-5	CASSIKGQYSNQPQHF	TGTGCCAGTAGTATAAAGGGACAGTATAGCAATCAGCCCCAGCATTTT
TRBV19	-	-	TRBJ2-3	CASSPRAPDTQYF	TGTGCCAGTAGCCCACGGGCCCCAGATACGCAGTATTTT
TRBV15	-	-	TRBJ2-2	CATSRDSGRSTTGELFF	TGTGCCACCAGCAGAGATAGCGGACGGTCGACCACCGGGGAGCTGTTTTTT
TRBV6-6	-	-	TRBJ1-1	CASSYSRVNTEAFF	TGTGCCAGCAGTTACTCGAGAGTGAACACTGAAGCTTTCTTT